This TCR beta chain was sequenced during a study of Graves' ophthalmopathy and Graves' hyperthyroidism. The hyperthyroidism patients, aged 18 to 65, had been newly diagnosed, with under 2 months' duration. Clinicians made diagnoses from clinical symptoms, serum thyroxine, TRAb, thyroid ultrasound and orbital computed tomography. RNA transcripts yielded amplified TCR beta CDR3 regions. After a first-round RT-PCR with HTBI primers, a second-round multiplex PCR was run. A single record per CDR3 protein comes from TCRdb applying MiXCR to the multiplex PCR reads. The sample consists of over a million distinct CDR3 sequences, about two fifths of them appearing once. V lost 5 bases to trimming and J lost 2 bases; unmatched junction nucleotides: 7. Germline V gives CDR1 SEHNR, CDR2 FQNEAQ (reference sequence). The CDR3 is made up of 15 amino acids.

The specimen sequenced was peripheral blood or thyroid tissue (not recorded which). The receptor comes from an adult man with Graves' hyperthyroidism. The chain links TRBV7-9 to TRBJ2-5; TRBD2 agrees at 8 bases. CDR3 in amino acids: CASSPHGGGQETQYF. The CDR3 DNA follows: TGTGCCAGCAGCCCCCACGGGGGGGGTCAAGAGACCCAGTACTTC.